This paragraph reports one TCR beta chain. As yet, its antigen is unknown. This sample is part of a study of cytomegalovirus exposure and HLA in healthy donors. Germline-derived CDR1 and CDR2 are SEHNR and FQNEAQ (reference sequence). V lost 5 bases to trimming and J lost 0 bases; unmatched junction nucleotides: 9. The CDR3 totals 16 residues. It was with 60 Vbeta and 13 Jbeta primers that the PCR ran. Generated by immunoSEQ multiplex PCR, the TCRdb table keeps only in-frame clones and is missing some. The table lists around 210,000 clones, about 77% of them singletons. The study's findings and limits: The study labeled more than 150 TCR beta chains cytomegalovirus-associated. According to an earlier analysis, most TCR beta V segments yielded productive rearrangements about 87% or about 30% of the time.

This clonotype was sampled from a boy aged 5-17 years in good health and CMV-seronegative. The chain recombines TRBV7-9 with TRBJ2-7; TRBD1 matches at 8 bases. Source material: PBMCs. This chain's CDR3 is CASSHPRTGYSYEQYF. CDR3 coding DNA: TGTGCCAGCAGCCACCCCCGGACAGGGTACTCCTACGAGCAGTACTTC.